The 23 T cell receptor beta chains given below trace back to one sample, sequenced in a study of shared clonotypes between healthy human individuals (dated by TCRdb to the early 2020s). The receptor library was made with the immunoSEQ multiplex PCR assay. What TCRdb holds here is the immuneACCESS table cut down to in-frame rearrangements. Part of the clones is not present; checked against another copy, under half of the missing clones reflect an unresolved V gene, and the others are unexplained. The sample includes about 2 million clones, with about 95% observed a single time. In total, the top ten clones hold approximately 1% of the sample. For the CD8 naive samples, CD45RO-negative cells were positively selected for CCR7, yielding a CD45RA+CCR7+ population from which TemRA cells were excluded. The material sequenced was naive CD8+ T cells sorted from blood. Explained via the paper, the cell subset or site label denotes: CD45RA+CCR7+. All receptors come from a man aged 18 to 35 in good health.

The chain links TRBV23-1 to TRBJ1-2, with 10 bases that match TRBD1. TRBV23-1 carries the ORF label, with uncertain function. Unmatched junction bases numbered 7, after V lost 2 bases and J lost 7 bases. This CDR3 spans 15 amino acids. CDR3 DNA: TGCGCCAGCAGTCAAACCGCAGGGACAGGGGCTGGCTACACCTTC. This translates into CASSQTAGTGAGYTF.

V usage is TRBV6-5 and J usage is TRBJ2-5; D not certain. V was clipped by 0 bases and J by 1 base, with 6 bases between them. In germline, CDR1 is MNHEY, CDR2 SVGAGI. The CDR3 has 14 residues. The CDR3 loop reads CASSYSWPQETQYF. CDR3 DNA: TGTGCCAGCAGTTACTCTTGGCCCCAAGAGACCCAGTACTTC.

The chain uses TRBV13 and TRBJ1-1; 9 bases map to TRBD1. The V segment lost 4 bases and the J segment 1 base; nucleotides outside the gene matches: 4. The CDR3 spans 15 residues. Germline assignment: CDR1 PRHDT and CDR2 FYEKMQ (reference sequence). The CDR3 sequence is CASSWTGEENTEAFF. In DNA form, the CDR3 reads TGTGCCAGCAGCTGGACAGGGGAAGAGAACACTGAAGCTTTCTTT.

In regard to this clone: Other DNA sequences in the same sample also yield this CDR3. The DNA for the CDR3 is TGTGCCAGCAGTTTTGGTGGGACCTACAATGAGCAGTTCTTC. As protein: CASSFGGTYNEQFF. The rearrangement uses TRBV27 and TRBJ2-1; no clear D. The CDR3 has 14 residues. Germline V gene sequence: CDR1 MNHEY, CDR2 SMNVEV (reference sequence). V was trimmed by 3 bases and J by 2 bases, leaving 8 bases between them.

This sequence joins TRBV27 and TRBJ2-2; D is unresolved. Trimming cost V 5 bases and J 5 bases, with 21 bases left between them. The CDR3 has 17 amino acids. The V gene's germline CDR1 is MNHEY and CDR2 SMNVEV (reference sequence). For the CDR3, the DNA is TGTGCCAGCAGTCCCCAGCAGGTCCAGAAGGGTACCGGGGAGCTGTTTTTT. It is translated as CASSPQQVQKGTGELFF.

V and J are TRBV5-1 and TRBJ2-5; D not resolved. The CDR3 is made up of 15 amino acids. V was cut by 2 bases and J by 3 bases, with 14 bases left in between. Looked up from germline, CDR1 is SGHRS and CDR2 is YFSETQ. For the CDR3, the DNA is TGCGCCAGCAGCTTCACCCCTGGTAGTGAAGAGACCCAGTACTTC. It specifies CASSFTPGSEETQYF. Full variable domain (rest looked up from reference TRBV5-1 and TRBJ2-5): KAGVTQTPRYLIKTRGQQVTLSCSPISGHRSVSWYQQTPGQGLQFLFEYFSETQRNKGNFPGRFSGRQFSNSRSEMNVSTLELGDSALYLCASSFTPGSEETQYFGPGTRLLVL.

The J gene is TRBJ2-5, the V gene TRBV7-2, with D perhaps TRBD1 (6 bases). CDR3 length: 15 residues. Trimming took off 5 bases at V and 3 bases at J, with 16 bases between the two ends. CDR1 and CDR2 (germline): SGHTA, FQGNSA. This CDR3 is CASSQGPHGEETQYF. DNA for the CDR3: TGTGCCAGCAGCCAGGGGCCACACGGGGAAGAGACCCAGTACTTC.

On this clone: Sequence at one end of the junction differs from germline and may be a read error. The CDR3 loop is CASSLGFPAYEQYF. The DNA of the CDR3 is TGTGCTAGCAGCTTGGGGTTTCCCGCCTACGAGCAGTACTTC. The chain combines TRBV7-7 with TRBJ2-7; unclear D gene. CDR3 size: 14 residues. Germline V gene lookup returns CDR1 SSHAT and CDR2 FNYEAQ (reference sequence). Full variable domain (missing parts from reference TRBV7-7 and TRBJ2-7): GAGVSQSPRYKVTKRGQDVTLRCDPISSHATLYWYQQALGQGPEFLTYFNYEAQPDKSGLPSDRFSAERPEGSISTLTIQRTEQRDSAMYRCASSLGFPAYEQYFGPGTRLTVT.

This chain connects TRBV6-1 to TRBJ2-7; TRBD1 or TRBD2 may be the D gene (5 bases each). The CDR3 is 14 residues long. V was pared by 5 bases and J by 2 bases, with 13 bases between. Germline assignment: CDR1 MNHNS and CDR2 SASEGT. The CDR3 region is CASSWDPLPYEQYF. For the CDR3, the DNA is TGTGCCAGCAGTTGGGACCCACTCCCCTACGAGCAGTACTTC.

The chain recombines TRBV2 with TRBJ1-1; 8 nucleotides agree with TRBD1. CDR3 length: 16 amino acids. V shed 3 bases and J 1 base; nucleotides not matched to a gene: 7. CDR1 is SNHLY, CDR2 FYNNEI, per germline. CDR3 nucleotides: TGTGCCAGCAGTGATGTGACAGGGGTCTGGAACACTGAAGCTTTCTTT. This codes for CASSDVTGVWNTEAFF.

This chain joins TRBV5-1 and TRBJ1-4, with D possibly being TRBD1 (6 bases). CDR1 and CDR2 (germline): SGHRS, YFSETQ. The V gene lost 0 bases and the J gene lost 8 bases, with 11 bases spanning the gap. The CDR3 is 14 amino acids. The CDR3 loop is CASSLAGDPEKLFF. In DNA, the CDR3 is TGCGCCAGCAGCTTGGCAGGGGACCCCGAAAAACTGTTTTTT.

The J gene is TRBJ2-3, the V gene TRBV19; D might be TRBD2 (6 bases). Trimming left V 3 bases short and J 2 bases short, with 12 bases between. This CDR3 region has 15 residues. Germline V lookup: CDR1 LNHDA, CDR2 SQIVND (reference sequence). In DNA form, the CDR3 reads TGTGCCAGTAGTATCGGGGCTAGCGACACAGATACGCAGTATTTT. Protein sequence: CASSIGASDTDTQYF.

V gene TRBV5-4 combines with J gene TRBJ1-1; 9 nucleotides line up with TRBD1. V lost 5 bases and J lost 1; bases outside the gene matches: 6. The CDR3 covers 15 residues. Germline values: CDR1 SGHNT, CDR2 YYREEE (reference sequence). CDR3 coding DNA: TGTGCCAGCAGTGATCCGGACAGGGGGAACACTGAAGCTTTCTTT. Its protein product is CASSDPDRGNTEAFF.

Worth noting for this clone: This same CDR3 is encoded by further DNA sequences in the sample. V and J are TRBV6-5 and TRBJ1-5; D unresolved. V was pared by 0 bases and J by 4 bases, with 7 bases between. CDR1 and CDR2 (germline): MNHEY, SVGAGI. The CDR3 extends over 14 amino acids. The CDR3 region has the DNA TGTGCCAGCAGTTACTCGTCGGGGAATCAGCCCCAGCATTTT. It is translated as CASSYSSGNQPQHF.

The chain joins TRBV5-5 to TRBJ1-1; D is unresolved. CDR1 and CDR2 from the germline V gene are SGHKS and YYEKEE (reference sequence). This CDR3 contains 15 residues. Trimming took 4 bases from V and 0 from J, leaving 13 bases between them. CDR3 DNA: TGTGCCAGCAGCCAAACGCGCTCCATGAACACTGAAGCTTTCTTT. It translates to CASSQTRSMNTEAFF.

Remarks on this clone: This sample also contains other DNA sequences that code for the same CDR3. The chain recombines TRBV30 with TRBJ2-2; tentative D call: TRBD1 (6 bases). Trimming removed 2 bases from V and 5 bases from J, with 9 bases in between. Germline CDR1 GTSNPN, CDR2 SVGIG (reference sequence). CDR3 length: 13 amino acids. In DNA, the CDR3 is TGTGCCTGGAGTCTCCAGGGGACCGGGGAGCTGTTTTTT. It specifies CAWSLQGTGELFF.

The rearrangement uses TRBV7-8 and TRBJ2-4; D might be TRBD1 (6 bases). The length of the CDR3 is 15 residues. Germline values: CDR1 SGHVS, CDR2 FQNEAQ. Trimming took 4 bases from V and 0 from J, leaving 10 bases between them. The CDR3 is CASSSGQQAKNIQYF. The CDR3 coding sequence is TGTGCCAGCAGCTCAGGACAGCAAGCCAAAAACATTCAGTACTTC.

The chain combines TRBV6-6 with TRBJ2-5; 9 nucleotides line up with TRBD2. The CDR3 length is 15 residues. Germline trimming cut 0 bases from V and 4 bases from J; bases unmatched to any gene: 3. The germline CDR1 and CDR2 sequences are MNHNY and SVGAGI (reference sequence). This chain's CDR3 is CASSYSAGGPETQYF. As DNA, the CDR3 is TGTGCCAGCAGTTACTCTGCGGGGGGGCCAGAGACCCAGTACTTC.

About this clone itself: The same CDR3 is also encoded by other DNA sequences in this sample. The V and J genes are TRBV9 and TRBJ2-2; D unclear. Germline lookup yields CDR1 SGDLS and CDR2 YYNGEE. Trimming left V 0 bases short and J 4 bases short, with 10 bases between. The CDR3 is 15 residues long. This chain's CDR3 is CASSVEGLSTGELFF. The CDR3 DNA is TGTGCCAGCAGCGTAGAGGGTCTCTCCACCGGGGAGCTGTTTTTT. Using reference TRBV9 and TRBJ2-2 for the parts outside the CDR3, the full variable domain is DSGVTQTPKHLITATGQRVTLRCSPRSGDLSVYWYQQSLDQGLQFLIQYYNGEERAKGNILERFSAQQFPDLHSELNLSSLELGDSALYFCASSVEGLSTGELFFGEGSRLTVL.

The rearrangement joins TRBV28 to TRBJ2-2; 10 nucleotides match TRBD2. Germline CDR1 MDHEN, CDR2 SYDVKM. This CDR3 has 16 residues. Trimming took 5 bases from V and 4 from J; bases not matched to a gene: 7. The CDR3: CASSPLAGYTTGELFF. The CDR3 DNA sequence: TGTGCCAGCAGTCCACTAGCGGGGTATACCACCGGGGAGCTGTTTTTT.

J is TRBJ1-5 and V is TRBV28, with 7 bases lining up with TRBD1. Germline CDR1 is MDHEN and CDR2 is SYDVKM. The CDR3 totals 18 residues. The V segment lost 5 bases and the J segment 0 bases; nucleotides outside the gene matches: 13. The CDR3 protein is CASSPNPGTAYSNQPQHF. Written as DNA, the CDR3 is TGTGCCAGCAGTCCCAACCCCGGGACAGCCTATAGCAATCAGCCCCAGCATTTT.

The gene calls are TRBV28 and TRBJ2-2; 7 bases match TRBD2. V was clipped by 6 bases and J by 1 base; unmatched bases: 8. The length of the CDR3 is 16 residues. Germline V gene sequence: CDR1 MDHEN, CDR2 SYDVKM. CDR3: CASRPWLAENTGELFF. For the CDR3, the DNA is TGTGCCAGCAGACCTTGGCTAGCGGAGAACACCGGGGAGCTGTTTTTT.

Only one count was recorded for this clone. The chain employs TRBV4-1 and TRBJ1-3, with no clear D. The CDR3 sequence is 16 residues long. The germline CDR1 and CDR2 sequences are MGHRA and YSYEKL. The V end lost 3 bases, the J end lost 0 bases, and 12 bases lay between the germline ends. The CDR3 nucleotides are TGCGCCAGCAGCCACTTTTACAGCAACTCTGGAAACACCATATATTTT. It yields the protein CASSHFYSNSGNTIYF.